Detailed here is one TCR beta chain. No antigen is known for it. No qualities accompany the bases; no much larger clone lies one base away. This entry is derived from a study of cytomegalovirus exposure and HLA in healthy donors (dated by TCRdb to 2017 to 2019). The study in broad terms: According to a later analysis, one platform produced both the 120 validation repertoires and the approximately 660 repertoires of the first cohort. The aim of the study was to test whether cataloging public T cell receptors could identify signatures of past pathogen exposure. Along with the approximately 700-subject first cohort, a separate validation cohort of over a hundred different subjects was used. The study combined high-throughput TCR immunosequencing, statistical association of individual TCRs with disease status, and machine learning to predict cytomegalovirus infection status. General study outcomes and caveats: The authors suggested that the approach could potentially be extended to other disease states and immunological phenotypes. While some public TCRs were present in many individuals, most TCR sequences turned up only very rarely across donors. The study listed 150 to 200 TCR beta chains as associated with cytomegalovirus. Three of the identified cytomegalovirus-associated TCR beta chains were confirmed in vitro to be specific for cytomegalovirus antigens. A later analysis lacked HLA typing for the validation cohort, so it scored co-occurrence in that cohort across all 130 or so repertoires. A later analysis found that TCRs clustered in the first cohort also tended to co-occur in the roughly 120 validation repertoires, with more than 90% of cluster scores above 0. The classifier was reported to diagnose cytomegalovirus status with high specificity and sensitivity in both the original cohort and the validation cohort.

The protocol used for the library was the immunoSEQ multiplex PCR assay. As for the authors' bioinformatics: A statistical classification framework was built to diagnose cytomegalovirus status from the catalog of TCR beta chain sequences. TCRdb took this table from immuneACCESS and kept in-frame rearrangements with V and J called. Such tables lack part of the clones; where checked against another copy, unresolved V genes explain under half of the gap, and the rest is unexplained. V, J and clone size reflect that table, while D and trimming were determined from the DNA. This sample has around 250,000 clones in its table, and roughly 88% of those were observed once. The ten largest clonotypes hold 3% to 3.5% of the sample. Separate from the roughly 660-subject first cohort, the validation cohort of roughly 120 subjects was the group to which the donors belonged. The germline V gene (reference sequence) specifies MNHNY as CDR1 and SVGAGI as CDR2. From V the trimming removes 5 bases and from J it removes 4 bases, while the gene matches leave 5 bases of the junction unaccounted for. The CDR3 has 16 amino acids, counting the end cysteine and phenylalanine. Only the CDR3 portion is preserved as DNA: 48 bases, with reading frame beginning at the first base.

The sequenced material came from PBMCs. This chain joins TRBV6-6 to TRBJ2-1; 13 central nucleotides agree with TRBD2. The clonotype comes from a woman in her thirties in good health and CMV-seronegative. The DNA sequence follows: TGTGCCAGCAGTGGGACTAGCGGGAATGGATACAATGAGCAGTTCTTC. Translated, it gives CASSGTSGNGYNEQFF.